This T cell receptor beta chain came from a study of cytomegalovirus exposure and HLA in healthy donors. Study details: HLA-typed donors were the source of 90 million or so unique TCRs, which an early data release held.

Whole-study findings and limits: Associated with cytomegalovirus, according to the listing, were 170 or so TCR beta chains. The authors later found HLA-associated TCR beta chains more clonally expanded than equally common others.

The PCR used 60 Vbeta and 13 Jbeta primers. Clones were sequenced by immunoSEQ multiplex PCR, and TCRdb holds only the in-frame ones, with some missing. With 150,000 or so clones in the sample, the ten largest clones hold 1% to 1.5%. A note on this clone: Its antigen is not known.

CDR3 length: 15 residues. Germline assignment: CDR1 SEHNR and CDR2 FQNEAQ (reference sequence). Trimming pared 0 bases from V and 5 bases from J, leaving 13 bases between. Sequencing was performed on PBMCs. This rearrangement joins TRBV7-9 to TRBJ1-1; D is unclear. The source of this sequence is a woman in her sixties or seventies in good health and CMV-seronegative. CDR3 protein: CASSLAMAVRTEAFF. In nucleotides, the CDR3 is TGTGCCAGCAGCTTAGCGATGGCAGTCAGGACTGAAGCTTTCTTT.